This passage covers 21 T cell receptor beta chains from one sample sequenced in a study of CD8+ T cells in alopecia areata. Treatment defined: oral pan-JAK inhibitor, 5-10 mg twice daily. Investigators isolated RNA and reverse transcribed it into cDNA to act as the sequencing template. Profiling relied on immunoSEQ multiplex PCR, and the TCRdb table lists in-frame clones only, not all of them. The sample carries under 95,000 clones, just over 70% recorded once. The specimen comprised CD8+ T cells sorted from blood, sampled at week 44, from a patient treated with tofacitinib. The receptors stem from a human donor with alopecia areata.

The genes are TRBV19 and TRBJ2-5; D uncertain. CDR1 is LNHDA and CDR2 is SQIVND in the germline V gene (reference sequence). V dropped 7 bases and J dropped 2 bases, with 11 bases sitting between them. This CDR3 comprises 13 residues. The CDR3 sequence is CASNDERQETQYF. CDR3 DNA sequence: TGTGCCAGTAACGACGAGCGTCAAGAGACCCAGTACTTC.

The chain links TRBV2 to TRBJ2-7; D is possibly TRBD1 (6 bases). The V gene lost 3 bases and the J gene lost 0 bases, with 12 bases spanning the gap. The CDR3 runs to 15 residues. The germline gives CDR1 SNHLY, CDR2 FYNNEI. CDR3 bases: TGTGCCAGCAGTGATCGGACAGAAAGCTCCTACGAGCAGTACTTC. Translating gives CASSDRTESSYEQYF.

The rearrangement uses TRBV7-8 and TRBJ2-7; D unresolved. Trimming took off 2 bases at V and 4 bases at J, with 21 bases between the two ends. This CDR3 spans 17 amino acids. CDR1 and CDR2 from the germline V gene are SGHVS and FQNEAQ. This CDR3 reads CASSLSELGPPSYEQYF. In DNA, the CDR3 is TGTGCCAGCAGCTTATCAGAGTTAGGGCCCCCCTCATACGAGCAGTACTTC.

This clone was seen only once. The gene calls are TRBV7-8 and TRBJ2-3; D is perhaps TRBD1 (8 bases). CDR3 size: 16 residues. V was trimmed by 7 bases and J by 2 bases, leaving 19 bases between them. CDR1 and CDR2 from the germline V gene are SGHVS and FQNEAQ. CDR3 DNA: TGTGCCAGCAACGCAGGACAGGGAGGGGCCACAGATACGCAGTATTTT. The encoded protein is CASNAGQGGATDTQYF.

J is TRBJ1-1 and V is TRBV27; tentatively, D is TRBD1 (5 bases). CDR1 is MNHEY, CDR2 SMNVEV, per germline (reference sequence). There are 19 residues in the CDR3. V was shortened by 5 bases and J by 3 bases, with 28 bases between the two germline ends. The DNA for the CDR3 is TGTGCCAGCAGTCCAGAATTGGGGCTCATTTCGACCGGGGACACTGAAGCTTTCTTT. Translation: CASSPELGLISTGDTEAFF.

This clone has a single count. A junction boundary mismatches the germline segment, possibly from a read error. Different DNA sequences within this sample yield the same CDR3. The chain joins TRBV5-6 to TRBJ2-3; no reliable D call. This CDR3 region has 12 residues. The germline V gene encodes CDR1 SGHDT and CDR2 YYEEEE. CDR3 in DNA: TGTGCCAGCAGCTTGGCGCCAGATACGCAGTACTTT. Encoded protein: CASSLAPDTQYF.

This clone came up a few times. J is TRBJ2-2 and V is TRBV9, with TRBD1 as a possible D gene (6 bases). The V end lost 4 bases, the J end lost 5 bases, and 15 bases lay between the germline ends. The CDR3 totals 15 residues. The germline gives CDR1 SGDLS, CDR2 YYNGEE. DNA for the CDR3: TGTGCCAGCAGCCAAAGCGGCCAGGGGACCGGGGAGCTGTTTTTT. It codes for CASSQSGQGTGELFF.

The chain couples TRBV7-8 to TRBJ1-2; tentatively, D is TRBD1 (5 bases). The CDR3 runs to 17 residues. V lost 3 bases to trimming and J lost 4 bases, with 21 bases between them. Germline values: CDR1 SGHVS, CDR2 FQNEAQ. CDR3 sequence (DNA): TGTGCCAGCAGCTTCCTTGTTTGGGGGGACCCTAGCTATGGCTACACCTTC. Protein product: CASSFLVWGDPSYGYTF.

The V and J genes are TRBV6-4 and TRBJ2-1; 9 bases fit TRBD1. Germline V gene lookup returns CDR1 MRHNA and CDR2 SNTAGT. The CDR3 consists of 13 residues. V shed 0 bases and J 15 bases; nucleotides not matched to a gene: 6. The CDR3 protein is CASSDSDRGYRFF. The CDR3 DNA sequence: TGTGCCAGCAGTGACTCGGACAGGGGTTATCGGTTCTTC.

The chain employs TRBV19 and TRBJ2-2; a possible D gene is TRBD1 (6 bases). Germline CDR1 and CDR2: LNHDA and SQIVND (reference sequence). CDR3 length: 17 amino acids. Trimming shortened V by 6 bases and J by 3 bases, and 20 bases separated the two germline ends. CDR3 protein: CASRLGALQGDTGELFF. DNA of the CDR3: TGTGCCAGTAGACTGGGGGCCCTACAGGGTGACACCGGGGAGCTGTTTTTT.

CDR3 DNA sequence: TGTGCCAGCAGCCAAGATAACGGCGACGATACGCAGTATTTT. Translating it yields CASSQDNGDDTQYF. The V and J genes are TRBV4-2 and TRBJ2-3; unclear D gene. The germline V gene has CDR1 LGHNA and CDR2 YNFKEQ. The length of the CDR3 is 14 residues. Trimming pared 0 bases from V and 6 bases from J, leaving 10 bases between.

The genes are TRBV6-5 and TRBJ2-3, with D uncertain. Per the germline V gene, CDR1 is MNHEY and CDR2 is SVGAGI. The CDR3 is 13 residues long. V lost 2 bases and J lost 5, with 8 bases in between. The CDR3 reads CASSYTGLDTQYF. CDR3 bases: TGTGCCAGCAGTTACACTGGCCTAGATACGCAGTATTTT.

This chain uses TRBV27 with TRBJ2-7; 11 bases match TRBD2. This CDR3 contains 15 residues. Germline V gives CDR1 MNHEY, CDR2 SMNVEV (reference sequence). The J segment lost 3 bases and the V segment lost 6 bases, leaving 7 bases of the junction unmatched. Written as DNA, the CDR3 is TGTGCCAGCAGGTCCCCTAGCGGGGGGCACTACGAGCAGTACTTC. Translating it yields CASRSPSGGHYEQYF.

This clone occurred once. The chain couples TRBV7-8 to TRBJ1-5; a weak D match, TRBD1 (6 bases). Deletions cut 5 bases from V and 5 bases from J, with 19 bases between. The CDR3 length is 16 residues. CDR1 is SGHVS and CDR2 is FQNEAQ in the germline V gene. CDR3 sequence: CASSPYRVGLYQPQHF. CDR3 coding DNA: TGTGCCAGCAGCCCTTACAGGGTTGGGCTTTATCAGCCCCAGCATTTT.

The chain employs TRBV11-2 and TRBJ1-1; D is unresolved. Germline assignment: CDR1 SGHAT and CDR2 FQNNGV. The V end was cut by 8 bases, the J end by 6 bases, with 10 bases between. CDR3 size: 11 residues. CDR3 DNA sequence: TGTGCCAGCTCCCGAGGCCCTGAAGCTTTCTTT. It translates to CASSRGPEAFF.

This chain links TRBV5-1 with TRBJ1-6; D remains ambiguous. Deletions cut 5 bases from V and 6 bases from J, with 15 bases between. The germline V gene encodes CDR1 SGHRS and CDR2 YFSETQ. This CDR3 has 15 residues. The DNA for the CDR3 is TGCGCCAGCAGTTTTGGACGCGAGGGTAATTCACCCCTCCACTTT. Amino acid sequence: CASSFGREGNSPLHF. Full variable domain (outside the CDR3, taken from reference TRBV5-1 and TRBJ1-6): KAGVTQTPRYLIKTRGQQVTLSCSPISGHRSVSWYQQTPGQGLQFLFEYFSETQRNKGNFPGRFSGRQFSNSRSEMNVSTLELGDSALYLCASSFGREGNSPLHFGNGTRLTVT.

The sample holds a few counts of this clone. This chain's CDR3 is CSVEEVGGRSSTYSGANVLTF. The CDR3 coding sequence is TGCAGCGTTGAAGAAGTAGGAGGACGGAGCAGTACCTACTCTGGGGCCAACGTCCTGACTTTC. The gene calls are TRBV29-1 and TRBJ2-6; D perhaps matches TRBD2 (5 bases). The CDR3 contains 21 residues. The V end lost 0 bases, the J end lost 0 bases, and 24 bases lay between the germline ends. Germline CDR1 is SQVTM and CDR2 is ANQGSEA.

This chain connects TRBV7-9 to TRBJ2-3; tentatively, D is TRBD2 (5 bases). Trimming removed 6 bases at V and 5 bases at J, with 15 bases between. This CDR3 has 14 residues. CDR1 and CDR2 (germline): SEHNR, FQNEAQ (reference sequence). The CDR3 bases are TGTGCCAGCAGTACCCACACCGAGGGAGATACGCAGTATTTT. It codes for CASSTHTEGDTQYF.

The V and J genes are TRBV9 and TRBJ2-7; 11 bases agree with TRBD2. The CDR3 has 15 residues. Germline CDR1 SGDLS, CDR2 YYNGEE. With 3 bases clipped from V and 1 base from J, the junction kept 3 bases outside the gene matches. The CDR3 here is CASSEGLADSYEQYF. The DNA of the CDR3 is TGTGCCAGCAGCGAGGGACTAGCGGATTCCTACGAGCAGTACTTC.

The chain joins TRBV29-1 to TRBJ2-5; no reliable D call. The closer fit of TRBJ2-7 to the DNA end suggests the J call may be wrong. CDR1 is SQVTM and CDR2 is ANQGSEA in the germline V gene. The CDR3 has 13 residues. In nucleotides, the CDR3 is TGCAGCGTTGGACGGACCGGCTCCTACGAGCAGTACTTC. It encodes CSVGRTGSYEQYF.

The rearrangement uses TRBV7-2 and TRBJ2-3, with TRBD2 matching over 10 bases. V was pared by 2 bases and J by 5 bases, with 7 bases of the junction left unmatched. CDR3 length: 16 residues. CDR1 is SGHTA and CDR2 is FQGNSA in the germline V gene. The CDR3 sequence: CASSLSGLAGGDTQYF. The CDR3 DNA reads as TGTGCCAGCAGCTTATCGGGGTTAGCGGGGGGAGATACGCAGTATTTT.